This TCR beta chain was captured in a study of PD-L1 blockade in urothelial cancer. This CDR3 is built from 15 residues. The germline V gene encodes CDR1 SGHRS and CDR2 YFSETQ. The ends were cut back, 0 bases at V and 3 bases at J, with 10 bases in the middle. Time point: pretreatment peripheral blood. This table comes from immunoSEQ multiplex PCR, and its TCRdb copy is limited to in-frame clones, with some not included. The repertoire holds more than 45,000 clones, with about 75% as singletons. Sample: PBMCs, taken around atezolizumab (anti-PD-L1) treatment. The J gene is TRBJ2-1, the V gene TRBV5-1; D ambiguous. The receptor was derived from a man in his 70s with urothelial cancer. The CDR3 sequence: CASSLEARFYNEQFF. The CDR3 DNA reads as TGCGCCAGCAGCTTGGAGGCTAGGTTCTACAATGAGCAGTTCTTC.